What follows are 29 T cell receptor beta chains derived from one specimen sequenced in a study of blood T cell repertoires in COVID-19. Profiled with immunoSEQ multiplex PCR; TCRdb holds only in-frame clones, not every one. This sample yields roughly 120,000 clones, of which 82% are seen a single time; more than 15% belongs to the top ten. The sample taken for sequencing was peripheral blood. These receptors all stem from a woman aged 60-75 years with acute or convalescent COVID-19.

This clone appeared a single time. The gene calls are TRBV7-9 and TRBJ2-5, with 8 bases fitting TRBD2. Unmatched junction bases numbered 3, after V lost 7 bases and J lost 2 bases. Per germline, CDR1 SEHNR and CDR2 FQNEAQ (reference sequence). The CDR3 spans 13 residues. CDR3 coding DNA: TGTGCCAGCACCCGGGGGGGACAAGAGACCCAGTACTTC. Amino acid sequence: CASTRGGQETQYF.

This CDR3 is CASRRSQETQYF. CDR3 DNA sequence: TGTGCCAGCAGGCGGAGCCAAGAGACCCAGTACTTC. The V gene is TRBV5-4, the J gene TRBJ2-5; D unclear. This CDR3 is built from 12 residues. Trimming cost V 5 bases and J 1 base, with 6 bases left between them. From germline, CDR1 is SGHNT and CDR2 YYREEE (reference sequence).

The rearrangement links TRBV30 to TRBJ2-5, with TRBD1 as a possible D gene (5 bases). In germline, CDR1 is GTSNPN, CDR2 SVGIG (reference sequence). V was shortened by 3 bases and J by 5 bases, with 10 bases between the two germline ends. This CDR3 spans 12 amino acids. The chain's CDR3 is CAWRLGRETQYF. CDR3 coding DNA: TGTGCCTGGAGACTGGGGCGGGAGACCCAGTACTTC.

The chain uses TRBV7-3 and TRBJ2-2; 7 bases are shared with TRBD1. Per the germline V gene, CDR1 is SGHTA and CDR2 is FQGTGA. V gave up 6 bases and J gave up 0 bases; unmatched junction bases: 1. This CDR3 is built from 14 residues. The CDR3 protein is CASRDRPNTGELFF. CDR3 DNA sequence: TGTGCCAGCAGGGACAGGCCGAACACCGGGGAGCTGTTTTTT.

The J gene is TRBJ2-5, the V gene TRBV27; 9 positions agree with TRBD2. The CDR3 covers 18 residues. The germline CDR1 and CDR2 sequences are MNHEY and SMNVEV (reference sequence). V was pared by 0 bases and J by 5 bases, with 13 bases of the junction left unmatched. CDR3 coding DNA: TGTGCCAGCAGTTTATCGGCCGCGGGGGGGCTTATGGGTGAGACCCAGTACTTC. Translation gives CASSLSAAGGLMGETQYF.

V is TRBV29-1 and J is TRBJ2-7; D may be TRBD2 (5 bases). The V and J ends lost 6 bases and 3 bases respectively, with 21 bases between them. The germline CDR1 and CDR2 sequences are SQVTM and ANQGSEA. This CDR3 has 15 residues. The CDR3: CSVRPVAPAGYEQYF. CDR3 DNA: TGCAGCGTGCGCCCCGTGGCCCCTGCGGGCTACGAGCAGTACTTC.

This clone was counted ten times or more. This chain connects TRBV3-1 (or the pseudogene TRBV3-2) to TRBJ1-6; D call uncertain. From germline, CDR1 is LGHDT and CDR2 YNNKEL (reference sequence). This CDR3 has 14 amino acids. V lost 4 bases, J lost 13 bases, and 17 bases lay in between. The CDR3 DNA reads TGTGCCAGCAGCCCATTAAGGAGCGTTTCGCCCCTCCACTTT. Amino acid sequence: CASSPLRSVSPLHF.

The rearrangement uses TRBV30 and TRBJ2-5; no clear D. Trimming stripped 0 bases from V and 10 bases from J, with 9 bases between. Looked up from germline, CDR1 is GTSNPN and CDR2 is SVGIG (reference sequence). The CDR3 is made up of 11 amino acids. CDR3 region: CAWSVRGIQYF. The CDR3 DNA reads TGTGCCTGGAGTGTCCGAGGAATCCAGTACTTC.

V usage is TRBV18 and J usage is TRBJ1-5; D possibly corresponds to TRBD1 (6 bases). The CDR3 spans 15 residues. Germline V gives CDR1 KGHSH, CDR2 LQKENI. V was trimmed by 3 bases and J by 5 bases, leaving 14 bases between them. The CDR3 sequence: CASSPLGGADQPQHF. The CDR3 coding sequence is TGTGCCAGCTCACCTCTTGGGGGGGCGGATCAGCCCCAGCATTTT.

The chain is built from TRBV6-5 and TRBJ1-1; D is unresolved. Trimming took off 5 bases at V and 1 base at J, with 14 bases between the two ends. CDR3 length: 15 residues. The V gene's germline CDR1 is MNHEY and CDR2 SVGAGI. Here the CDR3 reads CASSPPPQKNTEAFF. For the CDR3, the DNA is TGTGCCAGCAGTCCCCCCCCACAGAAGAACACTGAAGCTTTCTTT.

This chain uses TRBV18 with TRBJ2-3; 8 bases map to TRBD1. After removal of 4 bases from V and 6 bases from J, the junction contained 6 bases not matched to a gene. The germline V gene has CDR1 KGHSH and CDR2 LQKENI. CDR3 length equals 14 residues. This CDR3 is CASSLQGATDTQYF. CDR3 bases: TGTGCCAGCTCACTTCAGGGGGCGACGGATACGCAGTATTTT.

A few counts support this clone. The J gene is TRBJ2-2, the V gene TRBV7-9, with a tentative D call TRBD2 (7 bases). Germline CDR1 reads SEHNR; CDR2 reads FQNEAQ (reference sequence). The CDR3 loop spans 16 amino acids. The germline V and J ends were trimmed by 4 bases and 6 bases, with 18 bases remaining between them. In DNA form, the CDR3 reads TGTGCCAGCAGCTCAAGGGGGGGCCCTAGGGCCGGGGAGCTGTTTTTT. Its protein is CASSSRGGPRAGELFF.

For the CDR3, the DNA is TGTGCCAGCAGTTCCTCACTATCGGGGATAGGGTCGGGTGAGCAGTTCTTC. This gives the protein CASSSSLSGIGSGEQFF. The V call is TRBV27, the J call TRBJ2-1, with TRBD2 as a possible D gene (5 bases). The length of the CDR3 is 17 residues. Germline V gene lookup returns CDR1 MNHEY and CDR2 SMNVEV (reference sequence). The V and J ends lost 4 bases and 9 bases respectively, with 25 bases between them.

There are many counts of this clone. V usage is TRBV6-5 and J usage is TRBJ1-2; a possible D gene is TRBD1 (6 bases). The CDR3 contains 14 residues. Trimming removed 8 bases from V and 8 bases from J, with 21 bases in between. Germline CDR1 reads MNHEY; CDR2 reads SVGAGI. This chain's CDR3 is CASGEQGGTGGYTF. The CDR3 DNA sequence: TGTGCCAGCGGGGAACAGGGTGGAACGGGAGGCTACACCTTC.

The CDR3 protein is CASSIGQGRTEAFF. The CDR3 nucleotides read TGTGCCAGTAGTATCGGACAGGGGCGGACTGAAGCTTTCTTT. The genes are TRBV19 and TRBJ1-1; 9 positions agree with TRBD1. V dropped 3 bases and J dropped 5; count of bases not matched to a gene: 4. Germline V CDR1 and CDR2: LNHDA, SQIVND (reference sequence). CDR3 length equals 14 residues.

The chain uses TRBV5-6 and TRBJ2-3, with TRBD1 matching over 8 bases. The CDR3 extends over 15 amino acids. The germline V gene encodes CDR1 SGHDT and CDR2 YYEEEE. The ends lost 4 bases at V and 6 bases at J; junction bases unmatched: 10. For the CDR3, the DNA is TGTGCCAGCAGCCTACAGGGGGAGGTAATCGATACGCAGTATTTT. Its protein is CASSLQGEVIDTQYF. The whole variable domain, remainder taken from reference TRBV5-6 and TRBJ2-3, is DAGVTQSPTHLIKTRGQQVTLRCSPKSGHDTVSWYQQALGQGPQFIFQYYEEEERQRGNFPDRFSGHQFPNYSSELNVNALLLGDSALYLCASSLQGEVIDTQYFGPGTRLTVL.

This sequence joins TRBV19 and TRBJ1-4; 10 bases fit TRBD1. Losses at the gene ends were 9 bases for V and 12 bases for J; bases not matched to a gene: 19. The CDR3 consists of 16 residues. Germline values: CDR1 LNHDA, CDR2 SQIVND (reference sequence). CDR3 nucleotides: TGTGCCAGCAACCCAAAAGGGGGACAGGGGTTGATGCAACTGTTTTTT. As protein: CASNPKGGQGLMQLFF.

The V call is TRBV5-4, the J call TRBJ2-3; possibly TRBD2 for D (5 bases). V was pared by 4 bases and J by 0 bases, with 12 bases between. The V gene's germline CDR1 is SGHNT and CDR2 YYREEE (reference sequence). The CDR3 has 15 residues. CDR3 sequence (DNA): TGTGCCAGCAGCGGAGGATGGAGTAGCACAGATACGCAGTATTTT. Amino acids: CASSGGWSSTDTQYF.

The CDR3 sequence is CASSPDRAETQYF. In DNA, the CDR3 is TGTGCCAGCTCACCAGACAGGGCTGAGACCCAGTACTTC. The chain links TRBV18 to TRBJ2-5; the match to TRBD1 covers 7 bases. V shed 2 bases and J 5 bases; nucleotides not matched to a gene: 2. In germline, CDR1 is KGHSH, CDR2 LQKENI. The CDR3 has 13 amino acids. The variable domain in full, completed from reference TRBV18 and TRBJ2-5, reads NAGVMQNPRHLVRRRGQEARLRCSPMKGHSHVYWYRQLPEEGLKFMVYLQKENIIDESGMPKERFSAEFPKEGPSILRIQQVVRGDSAAYFCASSPDRAETQYFGPGTRLLVL.

The chain is built from TRBV5-6 and TRBJ2-7; 8 bases line up with TRBD1. V shed 7 bases and J 1 base; nucleotides not matched to a gene: 7. The CDR3 runs 14 residues. Germline-derived CDR1 and CDR2 are SGHDT and YYEEEE. The DNA of the CDR3 is TGTGCCAGCCTCCGGGACAGGACTTCCTACGAGCAGTACTTC. It yields the protein CASLRDRTSYEQYF.

The chain uses TRBV19 and TRBJ1-5, with 7 bases matching TRBD1. The CDR3 contains 16 residues. Per the germline V gene, CDR1 is LNHDA and CDR2 is SQIVND (reference sequence). The J segment lost 3 bases and the V segment lost 6 bases, leaving 11 bases of the junction unmatched. CDR3 region: CASRGRQGHYNQPQHF. The CDR3 nucleotides are TGTGCCAGTAGAGGGAGACAGGGCCACTACAATCAGCCCCAGCATTTT.

The chain uses TRBV9 and TRBJ2-7, with D unclear. This CDR3 contains 14 residues. The V end lost 0 bases, the J end lost 3 bases, and 10 bases lay between the germline ends. Germline CDR1 is SGDLS and CDR2 is YYNGEE. The CDR3 sequence is CASSVVASFYEQYF. In DNA form, the CDR3 reads TGTGCCAGCAGCGTAGTTGCCAGTTTCTACGAGCAGTACTTC.

This clone was observed a single time. The genes are TRBV6-5 and TRBJ1-3; D possibly corresponds to TRBD1 (5 bases). Germline V gene lookup returns CDR1 MNHEY and CDR2 SVGAGI. V was cut by 5 bases and J by 2 bases, with 10 bases left in between. This CDR3 spans 14 amino acids. CDR3 region: CASSPQGAGNTIYF. The CDR3 DNA reads TGTGCCAGCAGTCCGCAGGGTGCTGGAAACACCATATATTTT.

The rearrangement links TRBV9 to TRBJ1-5; possible D gene TRBD1, 6 bases. The CDR3 length is 16 residues. Trimming took off 4 bases at V and 6 bases at J, with 20 bases between the two ends. The germline CDR1 and CDR2 sequences are SGDLS and YYNGEE. The CDR3 here is CASSPGATGMGQPQHF. The CDR3 bases are TGTGCCAGCAGCCCCGGGGCAACAGGGATGGGTCAGCCCCAGCATTTT.

This rearrangement joins TRBV6-2 or TRBV6-3 to TRBJ2-7; maybe TRBD1 (5 bases). The V and J ends lost 4 bases and 2 bases respectively, with 21 bases between them. Germline V CDR1 and CDR2: MNHEY, SVGEGT. The CDR3 has 17 residues. CDR3 bases: TGTGCCAGCAGTTCAATCCGGGTCGACAGAAGACCCTACGAGCAGTACTTC. It yields the protein CASSSIRVDRRPYEQYF.

The chain recombines TRBV6-5 with TRBJ1-4; perhaps TRBD1 as D (5 bases). The CDR3 is made up of 16 amino acids. Deletions cut 2 bases from V and 0 bases from J, with 10 bases between. Germline V gene sequence: CDR1 MNHEY, CDR2 SVGAGI. Here the CDR3 reads CASSYGLGATNEKLFF. The CDR3 DNA reads TGTGCCAGCAGTTACGGCTTAGGGGCAACTAATGAAAAACTGTTTTTT.

This clone came up a few times. The chain uses TRBV29-1 and TRBJ2-7; 7 nucleotides agree with TRBD2. From germline, CDR1 is SQVTM and CDR2 ANQGSEA. The J segment lost 6 bases and the V segment lost 4 bases, leaving 15 bases of the junction unmatched. There are 15 residues in the CDR3. CDR3 in amino acids: CSVGDSERGLFEQYF. CDR3 sequence (DNA): TGCAGCGTTGGGGACTCTGAGCGGGGCCTTTTCGAGCAGTACTTC.

The chain couples TRBV4-3 to TRBJ1-1, with 7 nucleotides matching TRBD1. CDR1 is LGHNA and CDR2 is YSLEER in the germline V gene. This CDR3 is 12 amino acids long. V gave up 10 bases and J gave up 3 bases; unmatched junction bases: 5. CDR3 DNA sequence: TGCGCCACCCGAGACAGGGACACTGAAGCTTTCTTT. Translating gives CATRDRDTEAFF.

V is TRBV4-1 and J is TRBJ2-5; TRBD2 matches at 14 bases. After removal of 2 bases from V and 3 bases from J, the junction contained 8 bases not matched to a gene. The CDR3 length is 18 residues. Germline-derived CDR1 and CDR2 are MGHRA and YSYEKL. CDR3 nucleotides: TGCGCCAGCAGCCAATTCAGACTAGCGGGGGGGCCAAAAGAGACCCAGTACTTC. It yields the protein CASSQFRLAGGPKETQYF.